This T cell receptor beta chain stems from a study of beta chain features in type 1 diabetes. Study overall: Sorted cells from all samples, numbering fewer than 120,000,000, were examined.

Germline V gives CDR1 SGHRS, CDR2 YFSETQ. The CDR3 length is 15 residues. The V gene lost 4 bases and the J gene lost 1 base, with 13 bases spanning the gap. Overall study findings and caveats: Whether HLA type influences TCRB rearrangement remained unresolved here. TCRB CDR3 length was moderately but significantly reduced in all four CD4+ subsets of Type 1 diabetes patients. Cells with high TCR expression could be over-represented when cDNA is sequenced.

The authors reverse transcribed all of the isolated RNA, so sequencing captured expressed TCRB transcripts. Data came from immunoSEQ multiplex PCR; TCRdb stores just in-frame clones and leaves some out. There are 500,000 to 800,000 clones in the sample; about an eighth occur only once, and around 0.12% lies in the top ten. Based on CD45RO/CCR7/CD25/CD127/CD95/CD27, CD4+ regulatory, stem cell-like memory, naive and central memory cells were sorted. To note about this clone: What it recognizes is unknown. Distinct nucleotide sequences in the sample also encode this CDR3.

Sequencing was performed on naive CD4+ T cells from blood. The sequence was obtained from a young man with type 1 diabetes. The V and J genes are TRBV5-1 and TRBJ2-3, with D tentatively TRBD1 or TRBD2 (6 bases each). Here the CDR3 reads CASSPRGQGTDTQYF. The DNA for the CDR3 is TGCGCCAGCAGCCCACGGGGGCAGGGCACAGATACGCAGTATTTT.